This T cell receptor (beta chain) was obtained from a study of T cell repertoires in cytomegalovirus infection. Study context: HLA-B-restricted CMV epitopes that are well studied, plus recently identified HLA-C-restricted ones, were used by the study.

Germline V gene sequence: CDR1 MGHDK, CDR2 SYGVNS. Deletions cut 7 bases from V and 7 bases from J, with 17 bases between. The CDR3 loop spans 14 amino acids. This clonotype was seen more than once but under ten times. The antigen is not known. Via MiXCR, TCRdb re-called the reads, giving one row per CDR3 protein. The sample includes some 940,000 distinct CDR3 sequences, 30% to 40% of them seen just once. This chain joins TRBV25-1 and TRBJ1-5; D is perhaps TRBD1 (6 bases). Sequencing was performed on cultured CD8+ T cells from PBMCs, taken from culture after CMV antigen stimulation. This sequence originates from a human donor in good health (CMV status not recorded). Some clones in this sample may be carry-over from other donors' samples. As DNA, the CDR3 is TGTGCCAGCATGGCCCGCGGGGGGCAACAGCCCCAGCATTTT. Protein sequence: CASMARGGQQPQHF.